The entry below gives a single T cell receptor beta chain sequence along with its context. Its target is not known. After expansion with viral peptide pools in the ViraFEST assay, antigen-specific CD4+ T cells were sequenced. Cells that had been cultured for 10 days were the source of isolated CD4+ T cells. Having tested negative for nucleocapsid antibodies, the vaccine recipients showed no prior SARS-CoV-2 infection. This CDR3 contains 13 residues. V lost 3 bases, J lost 5 bases, and 10 bases lay in between. Germline lookup yields CDR1 LNHDA and CDR2 SQIVND (reference sequence). Measured with immunoSEQ multiplex PCR; TCRdb has only the in-frame clones, and not every one. The data hold tens of thousands of clones, with 60% to 75% observed a single time. This sample is part of a study of vaccination effects on CD4 cells after COVID-19. Study-wide results and limits: Researchers report that only 1 of 255 vaccine-induced clones in healthy vaccinees cross-reacted with common cold coronaviruses.

This chain joins TRBV19 and TRBJ1-1; D is unresolved. The starting material was CD4+ T cells from PBMCs cultured with HCoV-NL63 spike peptides, obtained before COVID-19 vaccination. The sequence derives from a human donor who received a COVID-19 vaccine. CDR3 in DNA: TGTGCCAGTAGTATGGTTCCGGCGACTGAAGCTTTCTTT. Translating gives CASSMVPATEAFF.